This T cell receptor beta chain was identified during a study of identical twins. V shed 3 bases and J 3 bases; nucleotides not matched to a gene: 13. Germline V gives CDR1 MDHEN, CDR2 SYDVKM. This CDR3 region has 18 residues. This clonotype was recorded many times. In TCRdb, the 5' RACE reads were re-called with MiXCR into one record per CDR3 protein. The sample contains hundreds of thousands of distinct CDR3 sequences, approximately 7.3% of which appear only once. Separately, the same data were catalogued under a study of yellow fever vaccine responses in identical twins.

The receptor was isolated from a young woman in good health. The rearrangement links TRBV28 to TRBJ2-1; 8 bases fit TRBD1. The specimen was CD8+ T cells sorted from blood. The CDR3 DNA follows: TGTGCCAGCAGTTTGTCAAACCCGGGACAGGAGGTCTACAATGAGCAGTTCTTC. It is translated as CASSLSNPGQEVYNEQFF.